This T cell receptor (beta chain) derives from a study of blood T cell repertoires in COVID-19. The overall study: Acute-phase and convalescent COVID-19 samples originated in the United States, Italy and Spain. The cDNA or gDNA used as material had been derived from T cells, B-cell-depleted T cells, or PBMCs.

From germline, CDR1 is SGHNT and CDR2 YYREEE (reference sequence). The CDR3 loop spans 15 amino acids. The V gene lost 3 bases and the J gene lost 1 base, with 11 bases spanning the gap. Original methodology: Estimates of nucleated cell counts were drawn from the amplification of reference gene primers. Generated by immunoSEQ multiplex PCR, the TCRdb table keeps only in-frame clones and is missing some. V and J calls and clone size are copied from that table; D and trimming were computed from the DNA. The table records about 26,000 clones, about 90% of them present only once. The specimen was peripheral blood. The chain employs TRBV5-4 and TRBJ1-3; possibly TRBD1 for D (6 bases). This TCR came from a man in his sixties or seventies with acute or convalescent COVID-19. The CDR3 bases are TGTGCCAGCAGCTCGAACAGGGATTCTGGAAACACCATATATTTT. Translation gives CASSSNRDSGNTIYF.